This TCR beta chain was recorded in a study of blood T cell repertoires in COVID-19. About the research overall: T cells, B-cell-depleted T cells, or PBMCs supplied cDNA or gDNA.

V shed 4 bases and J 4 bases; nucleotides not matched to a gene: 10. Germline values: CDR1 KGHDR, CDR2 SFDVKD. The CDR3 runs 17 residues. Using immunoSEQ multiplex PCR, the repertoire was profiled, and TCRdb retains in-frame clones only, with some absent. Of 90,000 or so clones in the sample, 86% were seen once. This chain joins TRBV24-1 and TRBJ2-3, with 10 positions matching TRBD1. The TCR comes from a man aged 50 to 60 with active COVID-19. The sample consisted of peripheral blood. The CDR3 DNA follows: TGTGCCACCAGTGACCGACAGGGGGCATCGGGATCAGATACGCAGTATTTT. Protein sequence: CATSDRQGASGSDTQYF.